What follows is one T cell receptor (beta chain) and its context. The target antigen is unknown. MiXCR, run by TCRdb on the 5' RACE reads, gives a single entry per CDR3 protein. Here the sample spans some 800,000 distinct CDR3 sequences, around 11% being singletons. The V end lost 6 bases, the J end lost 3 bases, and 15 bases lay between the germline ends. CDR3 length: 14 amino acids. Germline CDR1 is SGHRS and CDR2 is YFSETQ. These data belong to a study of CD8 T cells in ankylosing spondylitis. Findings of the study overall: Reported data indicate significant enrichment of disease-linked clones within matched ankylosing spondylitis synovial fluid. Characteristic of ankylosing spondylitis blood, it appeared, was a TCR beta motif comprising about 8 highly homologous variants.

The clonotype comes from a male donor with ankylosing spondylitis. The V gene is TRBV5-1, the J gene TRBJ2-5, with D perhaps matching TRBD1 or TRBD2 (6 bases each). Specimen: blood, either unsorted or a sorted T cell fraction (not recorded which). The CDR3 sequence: CASTRGAGEETQYF. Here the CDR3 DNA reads TGCGCCAGCACGAGGGGGGCCGGGGAAGAGACCCAGTACTTC.